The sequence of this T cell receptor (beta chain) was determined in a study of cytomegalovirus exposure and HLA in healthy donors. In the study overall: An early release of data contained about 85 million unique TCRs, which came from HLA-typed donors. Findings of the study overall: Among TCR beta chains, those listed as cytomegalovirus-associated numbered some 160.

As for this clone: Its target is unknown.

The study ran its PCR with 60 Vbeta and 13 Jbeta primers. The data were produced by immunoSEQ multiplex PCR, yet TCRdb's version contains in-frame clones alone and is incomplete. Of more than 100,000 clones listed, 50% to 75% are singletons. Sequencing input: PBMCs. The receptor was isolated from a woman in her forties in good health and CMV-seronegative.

The CDR3 DNA is TGCAGCGTTAGGACAGGAGGCAATCAGCCCCAGCATTTT. Protein sequence: CSVRTGGNQPQHF. The chain joins TRBV29-1 to TRBJ1-5; 7 bases agree with TRBD1. This CDR3 region has 13 residues. The trim removed 5 bases at V and 2 bases at J, leaving 3 bases unmatched. CDR1 and CDR2 from the germline V gene are SQVTM and ANQGSEA.